The 20 T cell receptor beta chains in this list originate from one sample, sequenced in a study. TCRdb used MiXCR to reprocess the RT-PCR reads, holding one entry per CDR3 protein. This table holds more than 550,000 distinct CDR3 sequences, 12% to 15% found once. The sample consisted of memory CD4+ T cells from blood. These receptors were collected from a female donor in good health, serving as a healthy control.

The chain carries TRBV9 and TRBJ2-7; the match to TRBD1 covers 11 bases. CDR1 and CDR2 from the germline V gene are SGDLS and YYNGEE. The CDR3 runs 18 residues. V dropped 0 bases and J dropped 5; count of bases not matched to a gene: 13. CDR3: CASSVGPLGQGARNEQYF. The CDR3 DNA reads as TGTGCCAGCAGCGTAGGACCTCTTGGACAGGGGGCTAGGAACGAGCAGTACTTC.

This clonotype was detected many times. The rearrangement links TRBV9 to TRBJ2-5; TRBD2 matches 12 bases. The CDR3 extends over 17 amino acids. V was pared by 0 bases and J by 1 base, with 4 bases of the junction left unmatched. Germline assignment: CDR1 SGDLS and CDR2 YYNGEE. Here the CDR3 reads CASSVGGLAGTQETQYF. For the CDR3, the DNA is TGTGCCAGCAGCGTAGGAGGACTAGCGGGGACCCAAGAGACCCAGTACTTC.

The V gene is TRBV6-1, the J gene TRBJ1-2; perhaps TRBD1 as D (5 bases). There are 14 residues in the CDR3. From germline, CDR1 is MNHNS and CDR2 SASEGT. The V end lost 0 bases, the J end lost 3 bases, and 8 bases lay between the germline ends. The CDR3 protein is CASSEARGDYGYTF. The CDR3, as DNA: TGTGCCAGCAGTGAAGCACGGGGGGACTATGGCTACACCTTC.

The gene calls are TRBV20-1 and TRBJ2-2; TRBD1 is a possible D gene (5 bases). CDR3 size: 13 residues. Germline V gives CDR1 DFQATT, CDR2 SNEGSKA (reference sequence). V gave up 7 bases and J gave up 7 bases, with 16 bases separating them. The DNA of the CDR3 is TGCAGTGTCCCGGACAACCGAGGCGGGGAGCTGTTTTTT. The encoded protein is CSVPDNRGGELFF.

This clonotype was found many times. The chain joins TRBV5-1 to TRBJ2-3; 7 bases line up with TRBD2. After removal of 1 base from V and 4 bases from J, the junction contained 9 bases not matched to a gene. This CDR3 comprises 16 residues. Looked up from germline, CDR1 is SGHRS and CDR2 is YFSETQ. The CDR3 DNA reads as TGCGCCAGCAGCTTGTTAGGGACGGGAGGAGCAGATACGCAGTATTTT. Translating gives CASSLLGTGGADTQYF. The full variable domain, with the rest looked up from reference TRBV5-1 and TRBJ2-3, is KAGVTQTPRYLIKTRGQQVTLSCSPISGHRSVSWYQQTPGQGLQFLFEYFSETQRNKGNFPGRFSGRQFSNSRSEMNVSTLELGDSALYLCASSLLGTGGADTQYFGPGTRLTVL.

This clonotype occurred a few times. J is TRBJ1-6 and V is TRBV7-2, with D possibly TRBD1 on 6 matching bases. Germline V lookup: CDR1 SGHTA, CDR2 FQGNSA. V lost 5 bases to trimming and J lost 6 bases, with 14 bases between them. The CDR3 has 15 amino acids. The CDR3 loop reads CASSAGQTVNSPLHF. CDR3 sequence (DNA): TGTGCCAGCAGCGCCGGACAGACTGTTAATTCACCCCTCCACTTT. The full variable domain, its missing parts supplied by reference TRBV7-2 and TRBJ1-6, is GAGVSQSPSNKVTEKGKDVELRCDPISGHTALYWYRQSLGQGLEFLIYFQGNSAPDKSGLPSDRFSAERTGGSVSTLTIQRTQQEDSAVYLCASSAGQTVNSPLHFGNGTRLTVT.

This clonotype was observed a handful of times. This sequence joins TRBV9 and TRBJ1-5; D remains ambiguous. The CDR3 is made up of 13 amino acids. CDR1 and CDR2 (germline): SGDLS, YYNGEE. Trimming took off 1 base at V and 8 bases at J, with 10 bases between the two ends. This CDR3 reads CASSVTPGEPQHF. For the CDR3, the DNA is TGTGCCAGCAGCGTAACCCCTGGTGAGCCCCAGCATTTT.

This clonotype was counted a few times. J is TRBJ2-7 and V is TRBV7-2; 7 nucleotides agree with TRBD1. Trimming cost V 5 bases and J 3 bases; bases outside gene matches: 7. The CDR3 sequence is 14 residues long. Germline CDR1 is SGHTA and CDR2 is FQGNSA. DNA of the CDR3: TGTGCCAGCAGCCGATCGGGACAGAACTACGAGCAGTACTTC. Translation: CASSRSGQNYEQYF.

The J gene is TRBJ2-1, the V gene TRBV20-1; 7 positions agree with TRBD2. The length of the CDR3 is 14 residues. CDR1 is DFQATT, CDR2 SNEGSKA, per germline (reference sequence). J was trimmed by 4 bases and V by 4 bases; bases with no gene match: 7. CDR3 in DNA: TGCAGTGCTACGGGGGGACTGCGGTACAATGAGCAGTTCTTC. Its protein is CSATGGLRYNEQFF.

CDR3 sequence (DNA): TGTGCCAGCAGCCTCGGGGATAGATCCGGTGAGCAGTTCTTC. Translation gives CASSLGDRSGEQFF. The chain has TRBV7-3 and TRBJ2-1, with a weak D call TRBD2 (5 bases). Germline V gives CDR1 SGHTA, CDR2 FQGTGA. Trimming removed 5 bases from V and 9 bases from J, with 17 bases in between. The length of the CDR3 is 14 residues.

This clonotype turned up a few times. The chain is built from TRBV27 and TRBJ1-6, with D uncertain. Germline lookup yields CDR1 MNHEY and CDR2 SMNVEV (reference sequence). V was trimmed by 8 bases and J by 7 bases, leaving 12 bases between them. The CDR3 has 13 amino acids. This CDR3 is CASAVMWNSPLHF. CDR3 in DNA: TGTGCCAGCGCTGTCATGTGGAATTCACCCCTCCACTTT.

This clonotype was picked up many times. This sequence joins TRBV10-3 and TRBJ2-3; no reliable D call. CDR1 ENHRY and CDR2 SYGVKD come from the germline V gene. This CDR3 contains 15 residues. Trimming pared 4 bases from V and 0 bases from J, leaving 11 bases between. The CDR3 DNA sequence: TGTGCCATCAGTGGGATCCGGGCGAGCACAGATACGCAGTATTTT. It specifies CAISGIRASTDTQYF.

This clonotype was picked up a small number of times. The chain carries TRBV6-5 and TRBJ2-7; 15 bases agree with TRBD2. The CDR3 consists of 16 residues. V shed 3 bases and J 4 bases; nucleotides not matched to a gene: 4. Germline V gene lookup returns CDR1 MNHEY and CDR2 SVGAGI. The CDR3 DNA follows: TGTGCCAGCAGTTATGGCGGACTAGCGGGGGGGTACGAGCAGTACTTC. Amino acids: CASSYGGLAGGYEQYF.

The CDR3 protein is CASTDPTSGGETQYF. The DNA of the CDR3 is TGTGCCAGCACTGATCCGACTAGCGGGGGAGAGACCCAGTACTTC. The chain is built from TRBV6-5 and TRBJ2-5; 12 nucleotides match TRBD2. V was pared by 7 bases and J by 4 bases, with 7 bases of the junction left unmatched. CDR1 is MNHEY and CDR2 is SVGAGI in the germline V gene. The CDR3 covers 15 residues.

This rearrangement joins TRBV14 to TRBJ2-1; TRBD2 matches at 13 bases. This CDR3 has 16 residues. Germline lookup yields CDR1 SGHDN and CDR2 FVKESK. V lost 4 bases and J lost 4; bases outside the gene matches: 4. CDR3 sequence (DNA): TGTGCCAGCAGCCGCGCGGGACTAGCGGGGTACAATGAGCAGTTCTTC. This encodes CASSRAGLAGYNEQFF.

The J gene is TRBJ2-3, the V gene TRBV7-2; 7 bases are shared with TRBD2. V was pared by 3 bases and J by 4 bases, with 10 bases of the junction left unmatched. The V gene's germline CDR1 is SGHTA and CDR2 FQGNSA. The CDR3 is made up of 16 amino acids. CDR3 sequence: CASSFTAAGDADTQYF. The DNA for the CDR3 is TGTGCCAGCAGCTTCACAGCGGCGGGAGACGCAGATACGCAGTATTTT.

There are many counts of this clonotype. The chain is built from TRBV6-5 and TRBJ1-4, with D uncertain. This CDR3 comprises 13 residues. Germline V lookup: CDR1 MNHEY, CDR2 SVGAGI. The V end was cut by 6 bases, the J end by 3 bases, with 8 bases between. DNA of the CDR3: TGTGCCAGCAGCTACCGCCCTAATGAAAAACTGTTTTTT. It codes for CASSYRPNEKLFF.

This clonotype appeared a few times. The chain joins TRBV12-3 or TRBV12-4 to TRBJ1-1; D is unresolved. There are 10 residues in the CDR3. V lost 7 bases to trimming and J lost 5 bases, with 5 bases between them. For the CDR3, the DNA is TGTGCCAGCAAGGGTACTGAAGCTTTCTTT. This gives the protein CASKGTEAFF.

The table lists this clonotype with many counts. V and J are TRBV7-2 and TRBJ2-5; 8 bases map to TRBD1. Germline V gene sequence: CDR1 SGHTA, CDR2 FQGNSA. The CDR3 extends over 14 amino acids. V dropped 5 bases and J dropped 2; count of bases not matched to a gene: 4. The CDR3 coding sequence is TGTGCCAGCAGCAAGGGACAGGCACAAGAGACCCAGTACTTC. Residues: CASSKGQAQETQYF.

The chain uses TRBV28 and TRBJ2-5; 11 bases line up with TRBD2. V shed 4 bases and J 4 bases; nucleotides not matched to a gene: 11. The CDR3 has 17 residues. From germline, CDR1 is MDHEN and CDR2 SYDVKM. The CDR3 protein is CASSSLAGGYRRETQYF. Written as DNA, the CDR3 is TGTGCCAGCAGTTCCTTAGCGGGAGGGTACCGGCGAGAGACCCAGTACTTC.